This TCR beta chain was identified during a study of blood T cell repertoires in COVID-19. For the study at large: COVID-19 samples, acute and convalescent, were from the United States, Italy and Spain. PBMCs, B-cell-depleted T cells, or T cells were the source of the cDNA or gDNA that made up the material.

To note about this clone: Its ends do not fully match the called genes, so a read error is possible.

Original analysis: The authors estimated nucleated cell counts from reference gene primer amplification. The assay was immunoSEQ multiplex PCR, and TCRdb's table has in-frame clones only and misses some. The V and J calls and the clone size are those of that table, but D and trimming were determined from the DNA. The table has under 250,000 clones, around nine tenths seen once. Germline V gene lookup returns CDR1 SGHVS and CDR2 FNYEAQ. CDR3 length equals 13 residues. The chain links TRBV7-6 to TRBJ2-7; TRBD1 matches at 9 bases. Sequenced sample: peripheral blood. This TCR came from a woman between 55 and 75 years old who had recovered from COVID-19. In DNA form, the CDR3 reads TGTGCCACAGCCTATCGGACAGGGGACCGATCCCCGTTC. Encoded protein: CATAYRTGDRSPF.